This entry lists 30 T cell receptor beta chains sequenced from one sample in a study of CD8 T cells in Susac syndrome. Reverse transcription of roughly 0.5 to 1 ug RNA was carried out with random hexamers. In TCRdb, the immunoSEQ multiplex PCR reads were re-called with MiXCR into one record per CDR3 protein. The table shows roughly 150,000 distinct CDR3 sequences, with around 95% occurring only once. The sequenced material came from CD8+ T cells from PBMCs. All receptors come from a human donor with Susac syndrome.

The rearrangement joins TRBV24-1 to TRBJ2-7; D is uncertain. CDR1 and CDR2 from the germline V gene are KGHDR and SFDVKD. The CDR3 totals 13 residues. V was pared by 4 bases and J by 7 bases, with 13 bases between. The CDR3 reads CATSETGRPEQYF. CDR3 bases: TGTGCCACCAGTGAGACCGGACGACCGGAGCAGTACTTC.

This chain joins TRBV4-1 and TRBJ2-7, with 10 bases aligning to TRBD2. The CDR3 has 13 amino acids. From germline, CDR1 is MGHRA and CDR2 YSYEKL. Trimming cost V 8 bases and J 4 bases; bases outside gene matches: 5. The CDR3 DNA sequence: TGCGCCAGCGGCCTAGCGGGAGATTACGAGCAGTACTTC. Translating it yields CASGLAGDYEQYF.

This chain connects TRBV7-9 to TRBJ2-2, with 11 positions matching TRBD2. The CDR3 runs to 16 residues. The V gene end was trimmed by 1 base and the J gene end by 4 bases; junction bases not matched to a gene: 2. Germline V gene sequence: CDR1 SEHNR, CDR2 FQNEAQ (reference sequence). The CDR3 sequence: CASSLELAGVTGELFF. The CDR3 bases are TGTGCCAGCAGCTTAGAACTAGCGGGAGTCACCGGGGAGCTGTTTTTT. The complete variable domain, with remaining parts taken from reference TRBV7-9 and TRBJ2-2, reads DTGVSQNPRHKITKRGQNVTFRCDPISEHNRLYWYRQTLGQGPEFLTYFQNEAQLEKSRLLSDRFSAERPKGSFSTLEIQRTEQGDSAMYLCASSLELAGVTGELFFGEGSRLTVL.

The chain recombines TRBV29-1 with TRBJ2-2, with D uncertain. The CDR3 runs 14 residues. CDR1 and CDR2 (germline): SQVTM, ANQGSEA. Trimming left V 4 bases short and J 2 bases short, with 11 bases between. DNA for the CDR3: TGCAGCGTTGTTTTTGAACTAAACACCGGGGAGCTGTTTTTT. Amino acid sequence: CSVVFELNTGELFF.

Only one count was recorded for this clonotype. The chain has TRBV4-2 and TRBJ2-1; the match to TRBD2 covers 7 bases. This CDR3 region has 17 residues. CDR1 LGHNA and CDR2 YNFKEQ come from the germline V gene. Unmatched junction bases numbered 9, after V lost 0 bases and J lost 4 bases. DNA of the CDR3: TGTGCCAGCAGCCAAGATGCAACTAGCGCGGTTTACAATGAGCAGTTCTTC. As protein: CASSQDATSAVYNEQFF.

For the CDR3, the DNA is TGTGCCAGCAGTTTTGCGCCGGGACAGGGGGCTGAGACCCAGTACTTC. As protein: CASSFAPGQGAETQYF. This rearrangement joins TRBV28 to TRBJ2-5; 12 bases align to TRBD1. Per germline, CDR1 MDHEN and CDR2 SYDVKM. This CDR3 is 16 amino acids long. The junction had 7 bases not matched to a gene; V was cut back by 3 bases and J by 5 bases.

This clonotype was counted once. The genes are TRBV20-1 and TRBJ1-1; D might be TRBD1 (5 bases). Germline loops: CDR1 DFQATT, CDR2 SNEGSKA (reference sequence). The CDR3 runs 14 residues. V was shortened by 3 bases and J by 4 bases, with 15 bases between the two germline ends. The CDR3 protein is CSARETERFTEAFF. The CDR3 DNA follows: TGCAGTGCTAGGGAGACAGAAAGGTTCACTGAAGCTTTCTTT.

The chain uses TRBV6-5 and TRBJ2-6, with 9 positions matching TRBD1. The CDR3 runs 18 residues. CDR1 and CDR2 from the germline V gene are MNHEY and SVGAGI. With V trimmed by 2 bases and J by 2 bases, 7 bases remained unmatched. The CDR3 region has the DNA TGTGCCAGCAGTTACCCGGGACAGGGATCAGCTGGGGCCAACGTCCTGACTTTC. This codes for CASSYPGQGSAGANVLTF.

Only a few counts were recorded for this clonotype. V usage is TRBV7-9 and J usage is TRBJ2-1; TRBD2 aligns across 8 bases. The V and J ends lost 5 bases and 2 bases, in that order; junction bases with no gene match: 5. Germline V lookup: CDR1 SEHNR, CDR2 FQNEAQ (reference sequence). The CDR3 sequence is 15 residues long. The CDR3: CASSLGLATYNEQFF. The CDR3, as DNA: TGTGCCAGCAGCCTAGGACTAGCCACCTACAATGAGCAGTTCTTC.

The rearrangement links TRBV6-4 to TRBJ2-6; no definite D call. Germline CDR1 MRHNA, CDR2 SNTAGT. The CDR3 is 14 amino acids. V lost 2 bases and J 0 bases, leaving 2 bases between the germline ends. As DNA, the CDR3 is TGTGCCAGCAGTGACAACTCTGGGGCCAACGTCCTGACTTTC. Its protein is CASSDNSGANVLTF.

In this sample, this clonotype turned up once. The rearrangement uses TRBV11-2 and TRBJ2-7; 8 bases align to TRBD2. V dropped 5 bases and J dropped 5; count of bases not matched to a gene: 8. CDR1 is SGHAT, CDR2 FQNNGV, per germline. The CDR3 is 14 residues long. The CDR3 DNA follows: TGTGCCAGCAGCCCGAGCGGGAGCATCCACGAGCAGTACTTC. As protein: CASSPSGSIHEQYF.

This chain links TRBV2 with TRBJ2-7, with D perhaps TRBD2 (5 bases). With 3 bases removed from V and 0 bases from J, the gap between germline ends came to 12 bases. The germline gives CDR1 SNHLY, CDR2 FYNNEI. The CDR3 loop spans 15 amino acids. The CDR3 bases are TGTGCCAGCAGTGATCTAGCTACCGTCTCCTACGAGCAGTACTTC. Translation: CASSDLATVSYEQYF.

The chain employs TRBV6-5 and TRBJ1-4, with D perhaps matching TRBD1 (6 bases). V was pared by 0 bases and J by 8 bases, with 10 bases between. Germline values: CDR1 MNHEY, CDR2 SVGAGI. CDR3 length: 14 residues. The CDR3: CASSYSRQGEKLFF. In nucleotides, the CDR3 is TGTGCCAGCAGTTACTCGCGGCAGGGGGAAAAACTGTTTTTT.

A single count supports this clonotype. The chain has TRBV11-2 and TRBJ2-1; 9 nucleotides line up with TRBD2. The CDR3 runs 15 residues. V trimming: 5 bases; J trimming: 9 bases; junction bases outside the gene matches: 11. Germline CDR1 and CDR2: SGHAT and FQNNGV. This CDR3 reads CASSISGSSGSEQFF. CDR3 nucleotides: TGTGCCAGCAGCATTAGCGGGAGTTCCGGTAGTGAGCAGTTCTTC.

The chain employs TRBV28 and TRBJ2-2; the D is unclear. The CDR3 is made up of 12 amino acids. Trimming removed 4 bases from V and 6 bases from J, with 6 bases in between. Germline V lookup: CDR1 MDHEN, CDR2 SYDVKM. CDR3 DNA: TGTGCCAGCAGTTCGTGGTCCGGGGAGCTGTTTTTT. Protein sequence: CASSSWSGELFF.

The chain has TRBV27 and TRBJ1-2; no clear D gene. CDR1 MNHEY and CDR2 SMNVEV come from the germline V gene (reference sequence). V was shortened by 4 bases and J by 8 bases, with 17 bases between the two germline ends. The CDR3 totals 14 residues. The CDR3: CASSSAGPQEGYTF. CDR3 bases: TGTGCCAGCAGTTCTGCCGGGCCCCAGGAGGGCTACACCTTC.

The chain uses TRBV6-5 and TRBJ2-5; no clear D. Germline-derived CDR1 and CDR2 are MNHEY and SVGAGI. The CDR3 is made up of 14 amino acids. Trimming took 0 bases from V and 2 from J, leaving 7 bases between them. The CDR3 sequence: CASSYSSFQETQYF. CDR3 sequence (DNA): TGTGCCAGCAGTTACTCTTCCTTTCAAGAGACCCAGTACTTC.

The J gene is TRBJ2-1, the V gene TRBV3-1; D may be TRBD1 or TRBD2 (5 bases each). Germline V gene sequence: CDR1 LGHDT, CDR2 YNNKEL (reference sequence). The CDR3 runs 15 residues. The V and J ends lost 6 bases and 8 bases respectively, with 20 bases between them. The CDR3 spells CASSHTGTAADEQFF. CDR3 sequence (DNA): TGTGCCAGCAGTCACACCGGGACCGCCGCGGATGAGCAGTTCTTC.

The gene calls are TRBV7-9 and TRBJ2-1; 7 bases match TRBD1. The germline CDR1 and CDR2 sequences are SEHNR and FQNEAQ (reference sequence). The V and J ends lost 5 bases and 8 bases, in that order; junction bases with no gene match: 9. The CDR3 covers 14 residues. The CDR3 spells CASSLTTGSDEQFF. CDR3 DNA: TGTGCCAGCAGCCTAACGACAGGGTCGGATGAGCAGTTCTTC.

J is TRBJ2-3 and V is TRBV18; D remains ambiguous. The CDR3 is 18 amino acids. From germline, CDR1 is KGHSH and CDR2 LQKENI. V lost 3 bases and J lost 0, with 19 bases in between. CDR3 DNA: TGTGCCAGCTCACCCAATAAGGCCACGGCGGCTAGCACAGATACGCAGTATTTT. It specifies CASSPNKATAASTDTQYF.

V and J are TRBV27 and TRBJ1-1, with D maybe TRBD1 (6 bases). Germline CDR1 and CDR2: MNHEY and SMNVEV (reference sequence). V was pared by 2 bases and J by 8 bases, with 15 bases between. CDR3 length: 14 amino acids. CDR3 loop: CASSLRGVVTEAFF. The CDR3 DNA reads TGTGCCAGCAGTTTAAGGGGGGTGGTAACAGAAGCTTTCTTT.

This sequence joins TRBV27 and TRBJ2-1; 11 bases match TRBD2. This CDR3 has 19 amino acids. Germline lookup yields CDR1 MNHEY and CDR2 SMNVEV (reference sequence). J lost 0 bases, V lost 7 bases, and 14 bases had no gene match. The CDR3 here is CASTTRFDTSGSSYNEQFF. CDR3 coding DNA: TGTGCCAGCACGACCCGATTCGATACTAGCGGGAGCTCCTACAATGAGCAGTTCTTC.

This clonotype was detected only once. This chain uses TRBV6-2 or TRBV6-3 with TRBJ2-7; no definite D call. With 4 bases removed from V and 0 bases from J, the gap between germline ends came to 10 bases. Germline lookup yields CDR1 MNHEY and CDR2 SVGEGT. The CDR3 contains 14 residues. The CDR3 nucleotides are TGTGCCAGCAGTTTTTTCGGAAGCTCCTACGAGCAGTACTTC. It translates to CASSFFGSSYEQYF.

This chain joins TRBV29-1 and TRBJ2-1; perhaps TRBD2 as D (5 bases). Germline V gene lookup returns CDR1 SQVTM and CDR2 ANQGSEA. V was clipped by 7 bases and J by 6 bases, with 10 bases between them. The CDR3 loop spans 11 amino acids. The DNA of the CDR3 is TGCAGCGCCACTAGATTCAATGAGCAGTTCTTC. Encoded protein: CSATRFNEQFF.

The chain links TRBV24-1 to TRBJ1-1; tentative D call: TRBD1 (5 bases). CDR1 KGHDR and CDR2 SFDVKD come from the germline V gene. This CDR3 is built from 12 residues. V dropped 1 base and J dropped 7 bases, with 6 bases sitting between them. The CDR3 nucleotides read TGTGCCACCAGTGATTTCGGGGGTGAAGCTTTCTTT. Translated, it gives CATSDFGGEAFF.

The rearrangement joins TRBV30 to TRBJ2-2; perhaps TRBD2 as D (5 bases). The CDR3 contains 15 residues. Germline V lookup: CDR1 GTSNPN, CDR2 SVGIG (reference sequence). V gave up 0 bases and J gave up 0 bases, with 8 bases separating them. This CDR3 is CAWSVGGANTGELFF. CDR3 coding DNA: TGTGCCTGGAGTGTAGGAGGAGCGAACACCGGGGAGCTGTTTTTT.

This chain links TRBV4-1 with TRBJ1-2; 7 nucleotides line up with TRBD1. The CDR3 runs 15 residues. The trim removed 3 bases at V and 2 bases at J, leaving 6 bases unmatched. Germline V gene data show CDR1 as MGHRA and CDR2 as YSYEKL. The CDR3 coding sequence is TGCGCCAGCAGCCATCCCCCGACAGGGAACTATGGCTACACCTTC. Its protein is CASSHPPTGNYGYTF.

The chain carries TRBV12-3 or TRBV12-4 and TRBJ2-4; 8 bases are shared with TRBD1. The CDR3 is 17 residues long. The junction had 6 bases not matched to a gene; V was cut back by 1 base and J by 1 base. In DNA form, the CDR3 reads TGTGCCAGCAGTTTAGAGGACAGGGTAGCGGCCAAAAACATTCAGTACTTC. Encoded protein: CASSLEDRVAAKNIQYF.

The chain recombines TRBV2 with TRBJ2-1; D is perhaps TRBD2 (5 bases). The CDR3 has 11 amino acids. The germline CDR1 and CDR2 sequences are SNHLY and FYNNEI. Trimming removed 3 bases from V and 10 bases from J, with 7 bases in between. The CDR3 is CASSERAEQFF. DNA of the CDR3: TGTGCCAGCAGTGAGAGGGCGGAGCAGTTCTTC.

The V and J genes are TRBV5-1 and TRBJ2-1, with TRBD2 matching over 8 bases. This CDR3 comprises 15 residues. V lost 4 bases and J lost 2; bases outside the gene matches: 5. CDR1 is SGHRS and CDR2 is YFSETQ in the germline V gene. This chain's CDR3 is CASSPTGLAYNEQFF. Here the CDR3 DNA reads TGCGCCAGCAGCCCAACGGGACTAGCCTACAATGAGCAGTTCTTC.